This T cell receptor beta chain was observed in a study of cytomegalovirus exposure and HLA in healthy donors. As for the study in general: Among 150 million to 200 million T cells, an earlier analysis found roughly 110 million unique TCR beta sequences. Study-wide results and caveats: Most CMV-associated TCR beta chains appeared HLA-restricted in a later analysis. Donor immune exposure was known only as CMV serostatus. Later analysis identified a missense DCLRE1C variant that was linked to TCR beta V- and J-gene trimming.

The PCR was carried out with 60 Vbeta primers and 13 Jbeta primers. Generated by immunoSEQ multiplex PCR, the TCRdb table keeps only in-frame clones and is missing some. This table has roughly 130,000 clones, about 80% appearing once. CDR1 and CDR2 from the germline V gene are MNHNY and SVGAGI (reference sequence). The CDR3 totals 14 residues. The junction had 2 bases not matched to a gene; V was cut back by 0 bases and J by 4 bases. As regards this clone: The antigen is undetermined.

The sequenced sample was PBMCs. This chain uses TRBV6-6 with TRBJ1-2; 7 bases map to TRBD1. The TCR originated in a man aged 25-40 years in good health and CMV-seronegative. The CDR3, as DNA: TGTGCCAGCAGTTACTCGGGACAGATCTATGGCTACACCTTC. Amino acids: CASSYSGQIYGYTF.